These 2 T cell receptor beta chains came from one sample sequenced in a study of CD8 T cells in ankylosing spondylitis (dated by TCRdb to between 2016 and 2019). Library preparation employed 5' RACE. Sequenced using an Illumina HiSeq 2500. TCRdb trimmed the raw reads at Q25, called clones with MiXCR and kept productive beta chains. One record per CDR3 amino acid sequence lists the most common genes and DNA. The sample data list roughly 86,000 distinct CDR3 sequences, and 8.8% of these were observed just once. Jointly, the top ten make up 4.5% to 5.5% of the sample. Sequencing was carried out using blood, either unsorted or a sorted T cell fraction (not recorded which). All receptors come from a male donor with ankylosing spondylitis or in good health (not recorded which).

This clonotype was detected many times. This sequence joins TRBV28 and TRBJ1-5, with D possibly TRBD1 on 6 matching bases. The V end was cut by 6 bases, the J end by 2 bases, with 17 bases between. The CDR3 consists of 16 residues. The germline gives CDR1 MDHEN, CDR2 SYDVKM. The CDR3 sequence is CASSKGVRGGNQPQHF. The CDR3, as DNA: TGTGCCAGCAGCAAGGGAGTCAGGGGTGGCAATCAGCCCCAGCATTTT.

This clonotype was recorded at least ten times. The CDR3 coding sequence is TGTGCCAGCATGTTTACAAACACCTACGAGCAGTACTTC. Amino acid sequence: CASMFTNTYEQYF. This chain links TRBV12-3 or TRBV12-4 with TRBJ2-7; the D is unclear. V was pared by 7 bases and J by 2 bases, with 12 bases between. The CDR3 has 13 residues.